The entry that follows covers one T cell receptor (beta chain) sequence. Its antigen is as yet unknown. This entry is derived from a study of cytomegalovirus exposure and HLA in healthy donors. A multiplex PCR was run with 60 Vbeta primers and 13 Jbeta primers. TCRdb keeps only in-frame clones here, not all; method: immunoSEQ multiplex PCR. The sample shows 95,000 to 150,000 clones, 73% of them seen only once. Overall study findings and caveats: Whilst most TCR sequences proved rare, a subset of public TCRs occurred across many donors. Because they were indistinguishable, some V segments, including TRBV6-2 and TRBV6-3, were excluded. A later analysis found that most CMV-associated TCR beta chains appeared HLA-restricted.

Germline V lookup: CDR1 SEHNR, CDR2 FQNEAQ (reference sequence). The CDR3 length is 14 residues. J lost 6 bases, V lost 4 bases, and 5 bases had no gene match. The clonotype comes from a man in his fifties or sixties in good health and CMV-seropositive. The source material was PBMCs. This chain uses TRBV7-9 with TRBJ2-4; 8 bases match TRBD2. The CDR3 region has the DNA TGTGCCAGCAGCTCCCGGGAGGGAGGAAACATTCAGTACTTC. Its translation: CASSSREGGNIQYF.